Here is one T cell receptor beta chain with its context. Germline V gene sequence: CDR1 LNHDA, CDR2 SQIVND (reference sequence). The CDR3 consists of 14 residues. V lost 6 bases, J lost 6 bases, and 8 bases stayed unmatched. The data were obtained in a study of blood T cell repertoires in COVID-19. About the research overall: PBMCs, B-cell-depleted T cells, or T cells provided the cDNA or gDNA that made up the material.

Study processing details: The assay estimated nucleated cells by amplifying reference gene primers. Data came from immunoSEQ multiplex PCR; TCRdb stores just in-frame clones and leaves some out. Clone size and the V and J calls come from that table; the DNA yielded D and trimming. The data hold 350,000 to 550,000 clones, with about 89% observed a single time. The chain uses TRBV19 and TRBJ1-5; 7 bases match TRBD1. This TCR derives from a woman aged 25 to 45 with acute or convalescent COVID-19. The sample was peripheral blood. The CDR3 DNA reads as TGTGCCAGTAGAGAACCAGGGGGAAGTCAGCCCCAGCATTTT. Translating it yields CASREPGGSQPQHF.